These 10 T cell receptor beta chains originate from one sample sequenced in a study of spatial heterogeneity in lung cancer. The time point is: sample taken at primary tumor resection. In each case, whole RNA from tumor, nontumor lung or frozen PBMC was sequenced unsorted. TCRdb independently ran MiXCR on the 5' RACE reads; one entry per CDR3 protein. Seen here are 10,000 to 15,000 distinct CDR3 sequences, around 15% observed once, and the top ten hold around 40%. Sequenced material: PBMCs, taken at surgery. These receptors were obtained from a male donor with early-stage non-small cell lung cancer.

A remark on this clonotype: A read error may explain this, as a much larger clone is one base away. The chain has TRBV6-5 and TRBJ2-7; D call uncertain. The CDR3 has 12 residues. Germline CDR1 and CDR2: MNHEY and SVGAGI. CDR3 amino acids: CASSGDSHEQYF. The CDR3 DNA sequence: TGTGCCAGCTCCGGCGACTCCCACGAGCAGTACTTC.

The sample holds one count of this clonotype. This chain joins TRBV29-1 and TRBJ2-1, with 9 bases fitting TRBD2. The V segment lost 7 bases and the J segment 3 bases; nucleotides outside the gene matches: 13. In germline, CDR1 is SQVTM, CDR2 ANQGSEA. This CDR3 contains 16 residues. As DNA, the CDR3 is TGCAGCGCCGACTTGCCCCTAGCGGGGCACTACAATGAGCAGTTCTTC. Translation gives CSADLPLAGHYNEQFF.

There are a few counts of this clonotype. The chain is built from TRBV7-2 and TRBJ2-1, with a weak D call TRBD2 (6 bases). Germline V gene sequence: CDR1 SGHTA, CDR2 FQGNSA. With 5 bases removed from V and 6 bases from J, the gap between germline ends came to 17 bases. The CDR3 spans 15 residues. The DNA of the CDR3 is TGTGCCAGCAGCCCTTGGAGGGACGCCGCCAATGAGCAGTTCTTC. Protein: CASSPWRDAANEQFF.

This clonotype was counted a few times. The V and J genes are TRBV5-1 and TRBJ2-7; the D is unclear. The CDR3 consists of 12 residues. The germline CDR1 and CDR2 sequences are SGHRS and YFSETQ. Trimming left V 0 bases short and J 6 bases short, with 7 bases between. This CDR3 reads CASSLEGPEQYF. The CDR3 DNA reads as TGCGCCAGCAGCTTGGAGGGCCCCGAGCAGTACTTC.

At least ten counts were recorded for this clonotype. The CDR3: CASSPNQETQYF. The CDR3 DNA reads TGTGCCAGCTCACCAAACCAAGAGACCCAGTACTTC. This rearrangement joins TRBV18 to TRBJ2-5; D gene uncertain. The germline V and J ends were trimmed by 2 bases and 0 bases, with 1 base remaining between them. Germline V gene sequence: CDR1 KGHSH, CDR2 LQKENI. The CDR3 has 12 residues. Full variable domain (missing parts from reference TRBV18 and TRBJ2-5): NAGVMQNPRHLVRRRGQEARLRCSPMKGHSHVYWYRQLPEEGLKFMVYLQKENIIDESGMPKERFSAEFPKEGPSILRIQQVVRGDSAAYFCASSPNQETQYFGPGTRLLVL.

The chain has TRBV20-1 and TRBJ2-1; 9 bases line up with TRBD1. Germline trimming cut 6 bases from V and 10 bases from J; bases unmatched to any gene: 16. The CDR3 loop spans 15 amino acids. Germline CDR1 reads DFQATT; CDR2 reads SNEGSKA (reference sequence). CDR3 amino acids: CSANRGQGVVVEQFF. CDR3 in DNA: TGCAGTGCCAATAGGGGACAGGGAGTCGTCGTCGAGCAGTTCTTC.

This clonotype has only a few counts. CDR3 loop: CAMRRDSNTEAFF. The CDR3, as DNA: TGTGCCATGAGACGGGACAGCAACACTGAAGCTTTCTTT. The J gene is TRBJ1-1, the V gene TRBV10-3; 7 nucleotides agree with TRBD1. CDR1 and CDR2 from the germline V gene are ENHRY and SYGVKD. This CDR3 region has 13 residues. The V and J ends lost 9 bases and 2 bases, in that order; junction bases with no gene match: 6.

This clonotype appeared many times. The rearrangement links TRBV7-2 to TRBJ1-1; 7 bases are shared with TRBD1. The CDR3 runs 15 residues. CDR1 SGHTA and CDR2 FQGNSA come from the germline V gene. The ends lost 5 bases at V and 5 bases at J; junction bases unmatched: 11. The CDR3 DNA reads as TGTGCCAGCAGCACCCAAGGACAGGTGGGGACTGAAGCTTTCTTT. Its protein product is CASSTQGQVGTEAFF.

This rearrangement joins TRBV29-1 to TRBJ1-1; no clear D. The CDR3 runs 13 residues. V was pared by 4 bases and J by 1 base, with 10 bases between. Looked up from germline, CDR1 is SQVTM and CDR2 is ANQGSEA. Written as DNA, the CDR3 is TGCAGCGTTGGGGCAGGAAGGAACACTGAAGCTTTCTTT. This translates into CSVGAGRNTEAFF.

The chain uses TRBV28 and TRBJ2-5, with D perhaps TRBD1 or TRBD2 (5 bases each). The CDR3 is made up of 14 amino acids. V shed 7 bases and J shed 0 bases, with 12 bases lying between them. The germline V gene has CDR1 MDHEN and CDR2 SYDVKM. The CDR3 DNA follows: TGTGCCAGCAAACAGGACTGGGACCAAGAGACCCAGTACTTC. It yields the protein CASKQDWDQETQYF.